These 21 T cell receptor beta chains share one sample of origin, sequenced in a study of Ad26.COV2.S vaccination and SARS-CoV-2 variants. Treatment here: some 19 received Ad26.COV2.S at low or high dose, single or two shots; about five received placebo; per-sample allocation not given. Each sample was drawn 63 days after the first injection (of vaccine or placebo). Data came from immunoSEQ multiplex PCR; TCRdb stores just in-frame clones and leaves some out. The sample consists of about 400,000 clones, 80% to 90% of them appearing once. Specimen: peripheral blood, collected in a trial of Ad26.COV2.S vaccine versus placebo. The receptor source for this set is a person aged 18-60 years who received the Ad26.COV2.S COVID-19 vaccine or a placebo.

The chain is built from TRBV11-3 and TRBJ2-5; D remains ambiguous. The V end was cut by 5 bases, the J end by 2 bases, with 9 bases between. The CDR3 totals 13 residues. Germline V lookup: CDR1 SGHNT, CDR2 YENEEA. CDR3 sequence reads: CASSLGRQETQYF. The CDR3 DNA is TGTGCCAGCAGCCTTGGACGGCAAGAGACCCAGTACTTC.

This chain joins TRBV5-5 and TRBJ2-5; 7 positions match TRBD2. The CDR3 contains 13 residues. Losses at the gene ends were 0 bases for V and 6 bases for J; bases not matched to a gene: 2. Germline V CDR1 and CDR2: SGHKS, YYEKEE (reference sequence). In DNA form, the CDR3 reads TGTGCCAGCAGCTTGGAGAGCGGGAAGACCCAGTACTTC. Residues: CASSLESGKTQYF.

This rearrangement joins TRBV5-5 to TRBJ1-2; D is undetermined. CDR1 SGHKS and CDR2 YYEKEE come from the germline V gene (reference sequence). V shed 4 bases and J shed 3 bases, with 13 bases lying between them. CDR3 length: 14 amino acids. CDR3 sequence (DNA): TGTGCCAGCAGCGGCGCTCCCCTTCACTATGGCTACACCTTC. Its translation: CASSGAPLHYGYTF.

This CDR3 is CASQHGGSGANVLTF. Here the CDR3 DNA reads TGTGCCAGTCAACACGGGGGATCTGGGGCCAACGTCCTGACTTTC. This chain uses TRBV6-6 with TRBJ2-6, with D tentatively TRBD2 (6 bases). Germline CDR1 reads MNHNY; CDR2 reads SVGAGI (reference sequence). This CDR3 contains 15 residues. Trimming removed 9 bases at V and 1 base at J, with 13 bases between.

V is TRBV7-9 and J is TRBJ2-1, with D possibly matching TRBD1 (5 bases). There are 15 residues in the CDR3. V gave up 5 bases and J gave up 0 bases, with 11 bases separating them. Germline CDR1 is SEHNR and CDR2 is FQNEAQ (reference sequence). The CDR3 here is CASSPTASSYNEQFF. DNA for the CDR3: TGTGCCAGCAGCCCGACAGCAAGCTCCTACAATGAGCAGTTCTTC.

V is TRBV4-2 and J is TRBJ1-2; D is possibly TRBD1 (5 bases). Germline V gene sequence: CDR1 LGHNA, CDR2 YNFKEQ. The CDR3 runs to 14 residues. Trimming pared 0 bases from V and 7 bases from J, leaving 12 bases between. The CDR3 sequence: CASSQDPGRVGYTF. The DNA of the CDR3 is TGTGCCAGCAGCCAAGATCCAGGCAGGGTTGGCTACACCTTC.

Here the CDR3 reads CASSTQQGIGELFF. The CDR3 DNA reads TGCGCCAGCAGCACACAACAGGGAATCGGGGAGCTGTTTTTT. The V gene is TRBV5-1, the J gene TRBJ2-2, with a weak D call TRBD1 (6 bases). Germline-derived CDR1 and CDR2 are SGHRS and YFSETQ. Trimming pared 4 bases from V and 7 bases from J, leaving 14 bases between. The CDR3 extends over 14 amino acids.

The chain recombines TRBV7-9 with TRBJ2-6, with D hard to call. Germline assignment: CDR1 SEHNR and CDR2 FQNEAQ (reference sequence). CDR3 size: 14 residues. Trimming removed 0 bases from V and 0 bases from J, with 0 bases in between. CDR3 nucleotides: TGTGCCAGCAGCTTAGCCTCTGGGGCCAACGTCCTGACTTTC. This translates into CASSLASGANVLTF.

This chain joins TRBV16 and TRBJ2-1; D might be TRBD1 (6 bases). CDR3 size: 16 residues. Germline CDR1 is KGHSY and CDR2 is FQNENV. Trimming took off 1 base at V and 0 bases at J, with 10 bases between the two ends. In nucleotides, the CDR3 is TGTGCCAGCAGCCAATGGGACACCCGCTCCTACAATGAGCAGTTCTTC. Translation: CASSQWDTRSYNEQFF.

This clone is a singleton in its sample. The chain combines TRBV6-6 with TRBJ2-3; perhaps TRBD2 as D (5 bases). This CDR3 spans 14 amino acids. The ends were cut back, 8 bases at V and 6 bases at J, with 18 bases in the middle. Germline V lookup: CDR1 MNHNY, CDR2 SVGAGI (reference sequence). The CDR3 DNA sequence: TGTGCCAGCGAAGCGGATAGGGCATCCGATACGCAGTATTTT. It translates to CASEADRASDTQYF.

This clone was seen more than once but under ten times. V and J are TRBV7-2 and TRBJ1-2, with D uncertain. CDR1 SGHTA and CDR2 FQGNSA come from the germline V gene. V was trimmed by 2 bases and J by 2 bases, leaving 6 bases between them. The length of the CDR3 is 13 residues. The CDR3 here is CASSLSRNYGYTF. The CDR3, as DNA: TGTGCCAGCAGCTTATCCAGGAACTATGGCTACACCTTC. Together with reference TRBV7-2 and TRBJ1-2, the CDR3 gives the full variable domain: GAGVSQSPSNKVTEKGKDVELRCDPISGHTALYWYRQSLGQGLEFLIYFQGNSAPDKSGLPSDRFSAERTGGSVSTLTIQRTQQEDSAVYLCASSLSRNYGYTFGSGTRLTVV.

The V call is TRBV7-9, the J call TRBJ2-7; possible D gene TRBD1, 7 bases. Germline-derived CDR1 and CDR2 are SEHNR and FQNEAQ (reference sequence). The CDR3 has 14 amino acids. V shed 3 bases and J shed 4 bases, with 13 bases lying between them. CDR3 protein: CASSFTGDSYEQYF. CDR3 bases: TGTGCCAGCAGCTTCACAGGGGACTCGTACGAGCAGTACTTC.

The chain is built from TRBV7-9 and TRBJ1-6; D ambiguous. The CDR3 totals 12 residues. Trimming took off 1 base at V and 15 bases at J, with 10 bases between the two ends. The germline V gene has CDR1 SEHNR and CDR2 FQNEAQ (reference sequence). CDR3 bases: TGTGCCAGCAGCTTAGATCGGACGGGCCTCCACTTT. This gives the protein CASSLDRTGLHF.

This chain joins TRBV27 and TRBJ2-7; 7 nucleotides align to TRBD2. The ends lost 7 bases at V and 7 bases at J; junction bases unmatched: 4. Germline V gives CDR1 MNHEY, CDR2 SMNVEV (reference sequence). The CDR3 consists of 11 residues. The DNA for the CDR3 is TGTGCCAGCACTTCGGGAGGAGAGCAGTACTTC. It specifies CASTSGGEQYF.

This chain joins TRBV6-7 and TRBJ2-7; 8 bases align to TRBD2. TRBV6-7 is noted as an ORF with a role that remains uncertain. There are 17 residues in the CDR3. Trimming removed 6 bases from V and 1 base from J; junction bases left unmatched: 14. The CDR3 coding sequence is TGTGCCAGCAGCCGGACAGCGGGAGAATCGCAGTCCTACGAGCAGTACTTC. Its translation: CASSRTAGESQSYEQYF.

The chain uses TRBV4-2 and TRBJ1-1; D gene ambiguous. Germline CDR1 is LGHNA and CDR2 is YNFKEQ. V lost 6 bases and J 3 bases, leaving 14 bases between the germline ends. The CDR3 consists of 14 residues. The CDR3 DNA is TGTGCCAGCAGTCGGCCCTCCGGGGACACTGAAGCTTTCTTT. It translates to CASSRPSGDTEAFF.

In nucleotides, the CDR3 is TGTGCCAGCAGCTTAGATCTCAGGGGGAGAAGCTATGGCTACACCTTC. It translates to CASSLDLRGRSYGYTF. The chain recombines TRBV11-2 with TRBJ1-2, with 7 bases identical to TRBD1. The CDR3 loop spans 16 amino acids. Germline lookup yields CDR1 SGHAT and CDR2 FQNNGV. Unmatched junction bases numbered 8, after V lost 0 bases and J lost 4 bases.

V gene TRBV24-1 combines with J gene TRBJ1-5; D gene ambiguous. Looked up from germline, CDR1 is KGHDR and CDR2 is SFDVKD. The CDR3 sequence is 14 residues long. Trimming took off 5 bases at V and 1 base at J, with 8 bases between the two ends. The CDR3, as DNA: TGTGCCACCAGTGCAGGAGGGAGCAATCAGCCCCAGCATTTT. This codes for CATSAGGSNQPQHF.

The chain carries TRBV24-1 and TRBJ2-3; D assignment may be TRBD1 or TRBD2 (5 bases each). CDR1 and CDR2 from the germline V gene are KGHDR and SFDVKD. The V end lost 4 bases, the J end lost 6 bases, and 10 bases lay between the germline ends. This CDR3 region has 13 residues. This CDR3 reads CATSEGTRDTQYF. Written as DNA, the CDR3 is TGTGCCACCAGTGAGGGGACGCGGGATACGCAGTATTTT.

This clone was detected a few times. The chain links TRBV18 to TRBJ2-7, with no clear D. V lost 2 bases to trimming and J lost 5 bases, with 13 bases between them. CDR1 KGHSH and CDR2 LQKENI come from the germline V gene. The CDR3 has 14 amino acids. The CDR3 spells CASSPFQRANEQYF. The CDR3 coding sequence is TGTGCCAGCTCACCATTTCAAAGGGCCAACGAGCAGTACTTC. Using reference TRBV18 and TRBJ2-7 for the parts outside the CDR3, the full variable domain is NAGVMQNPRHLVRRRGQEARLRCSPMKGHSHVYWYRQLPEEGLKFMVYLQKENIIDESGMPKERFSAEFPKEGPSILRIQQVVRGDSAAYFCASSPFQRANEQYFGPGTRLTVT.

The chain joins TRBV7-6 to TRBJ2-5, with 7 bases aligning to TRBD1. The germline V gene encodes CDR1 SGHVS and CDR2 FNYEAQ. The CDR3 contains 15 residues. V trimming: 7 bases; J trimming: 0 bases; junction bases outside the gene matches: 8. CDR3: CASTLTGAYQETQYF. The CDR3 DNA sequence: TGTGCCAGCACCCTCACAGGGGCTTACCAAGAGACCCAGTACTTC.